This T cell receptor beta chain was found in a study of T-cell memory formation after mild COVID-19. Points from the study as a whole: Clones that contracted from day 15 to 85 were balanced CD4/CD8, while later expanders leaned CD4+. Shrinking CD4+ clones were chiefly CM and EM; CD8+ ones were chiefly EMRA.

In regard to this clonotype: What it binds is not known.

The TCR alpha and TCR beta cDNA libraries, bearing sample barcodes and UMIs, were generated by 5'RACE using constant-segment primers. MiXCR was run by TCRdb on the 5' RACE reads, yielding one entry per CDR3 protein. Of roughly 510,000 distinct CDR3 sequences listed, roughly 17% were seen once; the top ten hold less than 10%. The V gene lost 10 bases and the J gene lost 1 base, with 13 bases spanning the gap. The CDR3 is 13 amino acids. The germline V gene encodes CDR1 LGHNA and CDR2 YNFKEQ. V is TRBV4-2 and J is TRBJ1-1; no firm D call. This TCR derives from an adult woman who had mild COVID-19 (a few samples of this study predate the infection). Cell type and time point are not known. Sequencing input: PBMCs or a T cell subset sorted from them (not recorded which). The DNA of the CDR3 is TGTGCCACCTCATCGTTGGGGAACACTGAAGCTTTCTTT. Translation: CATSSLGNTEAFF.